The 16 T cell receptor beta chains listed next were all sequenced from one sample in a study of glioma-infiltrating T cells. TCR alpha and beta CDR3 regions were amplified from RNA using iRepertoire nested multiplex PCR. A single record per CDR3 protein comes from TCRdb applying MiXCR to the multiplex PCR reads. The sample gives more than 9,000 distinct CDR3 sequences, around a quarter of which show up once; approximately 40% is in the top ten. The sequenced sample was glioma tissue, nonneoplastic brain tissue, or PBMCs (not recorded which). The receptor set was obtained from a human donor with low-grade glioma or glioblastoma, undergoing nonglioma brain surgery, or in good health (not recorded which).

J is TRBJ2-7 and V is TRBV29-1; D is possibly TRBD2 (7 bases). V lost 4 bases to trimming and J lost 3 bases, with 13 bases between them. The CDR3 has 13 amino acids. Per the germline V gene, CDR1 is SQVTM and CDR2 is ANQGSEA. For the CDR3, the DNA is TGCAGCGTTGGGGGGGCTAGCGGCTACGAGCAGTACTTC. It translates to CSVGGASGYEQYF.

This clonotype is labeled medium-sized. The CDR3 nucleotides are TGTGCCAGCAGTTTATCATACCCCCGACTAGCGGGCCGCACAGATACGCAGTATTTT. Translating gives CASSLSYPRLAGRTDTQYF. V is TRBV27 and J is TRBJ2-3; 10 bases match TRBD2. The junction had 10 bases not matched to a gene; V was cut back by 0 bases and J by 1 base. This CDR3 has 19 amino acids. The germline V gene encodes CDR1 MNHEY and CDR2 SMNVEV (reference sequence).

The V call is TRBV7-9, the J call TRBJ2-5, with TRBD2 matching over 8 bases. Germline CDR1 reads SEHNR; CDR2 reads FQNEAQ (reference sequence). V lost 2 bases and J lost 4; bases outside the gene matches: 9. The CDR3 spans 16 residues. The CDR3 DNA is TGTGCCAGCAGCTTACGCCTAGCGGGTACCCTAGAGACCCAGTACTTC. As protein: CASSLRLAGTLETQYF.

This clonotype has ten or more counts. The V call is TRBV6-4, the J call TRBJ1-2, with 9 bases lining up with TRBD1. The CDR3 runs 14 residues. Trimming at V came to 5 bases and at J to 8 bases, leaving 9 bases not matched to a gene. Per germline, CDR1 MRHNA and CDR2 SNTAGT. Written as DNA, the CDR3 is TGTGCCAGCAGTCGGACAGGGGACTTTAGCGGCTACACCTTC. It specifies CASSRTGDFSGYTF.

By share, this clonotype counts as medium-sized. The chain joins TRBV6-1 to TRBJ1-5; 10 positions match TRBD1. Germline V lookup: CDR1 MNHNS, CDR2 SASEGT. This CDR3 region has 17 residues. With 8 bases clipped from V and 5 bases from J, the junction kept 15 bases outside the gene matches. The CDR3 here is CASVLVDRGFFDQPQHF. CDR3 DNA: TGTGCCAGCGTATTGGTGGACAGGGGGTTCTTTGATCAGCCCCAGCATTTT.

This clonotype came up once. The chain joins TRBV4-1 to TRBJ1-5, with 10 bases aligning to TRBD1. CDR1 and CDR2 from the germline V gene are MGHRA and YSYEKL. CDR3 length: 15 residues. After removal of 0 bases from V and 16 bases from J, the junction contained 12 bases not matched to a gene. In DNA, the CDR3 is TGCGCCAGCAGCCAAGATGGGACAGGGGATCAGCCCAAACATTTT. This gives the protein CASSQDGTGDQPKHF.

This clonotype showed up many times. V gene TRBV20-1 combines with J gene TRBJ2-7; D is undetermined. Between the trimmed V and J ends, which lost 2 bases and 0 bases, there was a span of 11 bases. The germline V gene has CDR1 DFQATT and CDR2 SNEGSKA (reference sequence). The CDR3 sequence is 14 residues long. The CDR3 bases are TGCAGTGCTAGAAACCCCCAAAGCTCCTACGAGCAGTACTTC. Translated, it gives CSARNPQSSYEQYF.

The sample holds many counts of this clonotype. The V gene is TRBV6-4, the J gene TRBJ1-1; perhaps TRBD1 as D (5 bases). Germline CDR1 reads MRHNA; CDR2 reads SNTAGT. Trimming pared 11 bases from V and 5 bases from J, leaving 18 bases between. The CDR3 has 13 residues. CDR3 region: CAGLGTSGTEAFF. DNA for the CDR3: TGTGCCGGCTTAGGGACCTCGGGGACTGAAGCTTTCTTT.

This clonotype was detected ten times or more. The CDR3 loop reads CASSLIGGTPDTQYF. The DNA for the CDR3 is TGTGCCAGCAGTTTGATTGGAGGGACCCCAGATACGCAGTATTTT. This chain uses TRBV27 with TRBJ2-3; D might be TRBD2 (6 bases). The V and J ends lost 3 bases and 4 bases respectively, with 14 bases between them. The germline V gene has CDR1 MNHEY and CDR2 SMNVEV (reference sequence). This CDR3 has 15 residues.

This clonotype has more than one count but fewer than ten. This CDR3 reads CASSLAGGSPLYEQYF. CDR3 in DNA: TGTGCCAGCAGCCTAGCGGGAGGGTCCCCTCTCTACGAGCAGTACTTC. V and J are TRBV6-1 and TRBJ2-7; TRBD2 agrees at 12 bases. Germline CDR1 is MNHNS and CDR2 is SASEGT. This CDR3 has 16 amino acids. After removal of 6 bases from V and 3 bases from J, the junction contained 9 bases not matched to a gene.

Only one count was recorded for this clonotype. Compared with germline, one end of the junction differs, possibly owing to a read error. The CDR3 DNA follows: TGTGCCAGCAGCTTAACAGGAGATACGCGGTATTTT. It translates to CASSLTGDTRYF. The chain links TRBV11-2 to TRBJ2-3; tentatively, D is TRBD1 (5 bases). Germline CDR1 SGHAT, CDR2 FQNNGV. The CDR3 spans 12 residues.

This clonotype is medium-sized in the sample. The genes are TRBV27 and TRBJ2-1; TRBD2 agrees at 11 bases. The V gene's germline CDR1 is MNHEY and CDR2 SMNVEV (reference sequence). This CDR3 is 14 amino acids long. V gave up 8 bases and J gave up 7 bases; unmatched junction bases: 7. In nucleotides, the CDR3 is TGTGCCAGCCTTGACCTAGCGGGAGGTAATGAGCAGTTCTTC. The encoded protein is CASLDLAGGNEQFF.

This clonotype was seen only a few times. The chain carries TRBV12-3 or TRBV12-4 and TRBJ1-2; D is possibly TRBD1 (6 bases). This CDR3 comprises 14 residues. V lost 2 bases and J 7 bases, leaving 14 bases between the germline ends. The CDR3: CASSLTTGFRGYTF. CDR3 DNA sequence: TGTGCCAGCAGTTTAACCACAGGGTTTCGTGGCTACACCTTC.

This clonotype was seen many times. The chain uses TRBV20-1 and TRBJ1-2; tentatively, D is TRBD1 (5 bases). The CDR3 runs 17 residues. The germline CDR1 and CDR2 sequences are DFQATT and SNEGSKA (reference sequence). Deletions cut 3 bases from V and 5 bases from J, with 25 bases between. The DNA of the CDR3 is TGCAGTGCTAGGGGAATCTCCACAGGACGCGGTGCTTATGGCTACACCTTC. Its protein product is CSARGISTGRGAYGYTF.

On this clonotype: A junction boundary mismatches the germline segment, possibly from a read error. The chain couples TRBV28 to TRBJ2-2; D remains ambiguous. CDR3 length: 16 residues. The germline CDR1 and CDR2 sequences are MDHEN and SYDVKM. The CDR3 sequence is CACSFAWYRVAGELFF. The CDR3 DNA follows: TGTGCCTGCAGTTTTGCGTGGTATCGTGTAGCCGGGGAGCTGTTTTTT.

Many counts were recorded for this clonotype. In nucleotides, the CDR3 is TGTGCCAGCAGTGCCTTAGAGACCCTCGAGCAGTACTTC. Translation: CASSALETLEQYF. V is TRBV2 and J is TRBJ2-7; D is undetermined. There are 13 residues in the CDR3. With 4 bases removed from V and 6 bases from J, the gap between germline ends came to 13 bases. Germline assignment: CDR1 SNHLY and CDR2 FYNNEI.